These T cell receptor beta chains were read from a single sample in a study of blood T cell repertoires in COVID-19. Only in-frame clones appear in the TCRdb table, and some are missing; sequencing was by immunoSEQ multiplex PCR. The sample consists of over 150,000 clones, approximately 77% of them appearing once. The sequenced sample consisted of peripheral blood. These receptors were taken from an elderly woman with active or convalescent COVID-19. The CDR3 runs from the conserved cysteine through the conserved F or W. The order of the fields is J gene, clone size, V gene, D gene, CDR3 DNA, CDR3 protein. A D gene is named only where the DNA matches it firmly. Clone size is stated in some rows and not others, as once, few, many or a class when expanded.

j_gene: TRBJ2-1
abundance: few
v_gene: TRBV9
d_gene: NA
CDR3nt: TGTGCCAGCAGCTACGACTCGAGCTCCTACAATGAGCAGTTCTTC
CDR3aa: CASSYDSSSYNEQFF

j_gene: TRBJ2-7
abundance: NA
v_gene: TRBV29-1
d_gene: TRBD2
CDR3nt: TGCAGCGTTGCAGGGACTAGCGGGTATCTCCTCTACGAGCAGTACTTC
CDR3aa: CSVAGTSGYLLYEQYF

j_gene: TRBJ1-5
abundance: NA
v_gene: TRBV5-1
d_gene: NA
CDR3nt: TGCGCCAGCAGCTTGGATTCGGGAGGTGATCAGCCCCAGCATTTT
CDR3aa: CASSLDSGGDQPQHF

j_gene: TRBJ1-2
abundance: NA
v_gene: TRBV5-1
d_gene: TRBD1
CDR3nt: TGCGCCAGCAGCTTGTCAGGGGGCGATGGCTACACCTTC
CDR3aa: CASSLSGGDGYTF

j_gene: TRBJ2-3
abundance: NA
v_gene: TRBV5-5
d_gene: TRBD2
CDR3nt: TGTGCCAGCAGCCCTGGTCTCTGGACTAGCGGAAGCACAGATACGCAGTATTTT
CDR3aa: CASSPGLWTSGSTDTQYF

j_gene: TRBJ1-2
abundance: NA
v_gene: TRBV28
d_gene: NA
CDR3nt: TGTGCCAGCAGTTTTGTGTCTGGAAGGGGCTACTATGGCTACACCTTC
CDR3aa: CASSFVSGRGYYGYTF

j_gene: TRBJ1-4
abundance: NA
v_gene: TRBV6-5
d_gene: NA
CDR3nt: TGTGCCAGCTATTACAGGGAAAGGTGGGATGAAAAACTGTTTTTT
CDR3aa: CASYYRERWDEKLFF

j_gene: TRBJ2-5
abundance: NA
v_gene: TRBV7-2
d_gene: NA
CDR3nt: TGTGCCAGCAGCTTTGGTCGTGGGCAGGCGCGAGAGACCCAGTACTTC
CDR3aa: CASSFGRGQARETQYF

j_gene: TRBJ1-1
abundance: NA
v_gene: TRBV5-1
d_gene: NA
CDR3nt: TGCGCCAGCAGCGCGATTCGACTGGGGAACACTGAAGCTTTCTTT
CDR3aa: CASSAIRLGNTEAFF

j_gene: TRBJ1-4
abundance: once
v_gene: TRBV7-9
d_gene: NA
CDR3nt: TGTGCCAGCAGCTTACGGGGAGGGACGGCTTTGACTAATGAAAAACTGTTTTTT
CDR3aa: CASSLRGGTALTNEKLFF

j_gene: TRBJ2-3
abundance: NA
v_gene: TRBV10-1
d_gene: NA
CDR3nt: TGCGCCAGCAGTGTAGGGGGTAGCACAGATACGCAGTATTTT
CDR3aa: CASSVGGSTDTQYF

j_gene: TRBJ2-7
abundance: NA
v_gene: TRBV5-4
d_gene: TRBD2
CDR3nt: TGTGCCAGCAGCTTAGGCGGTCTAGCGGGATCCTACGAGCAGTACTTC
CDR3aa: CASSLGGLAGSYEQYF

j_gene: TRBJ1-1
abundance: NA
v_gene: TRBV18
d_gene: NA
CDR3nt: TGTGCCAGCTCACCAGCGCTCCGGGGGACTGAAGCTTTCTTT
CDR3aa: CASSPALRGTEAFF

j_gene: TRBJ1-1
abundance: NA
v_gene: TRBV1
d_gene: NA
CDR3nt: TGCACCAGCAGCCAGGACAGGGCGGACACTGAAGCTTTCTTT
CDR3aa: CTSSQDRADTEAFF

j_gene: TRBJ1-2
abundance: NA
v_gene: TRBV29-1
d_gene: NA
CDR3nt: TGCAGCGTTCCCCCAGGGGACTATGGCTACACCTTC
CDR3aa: CSVPPGDYGYTF

j_gene: TRBJ2-1
abundance: few
v_gene: TRBV29-1
d_gene: NA
CDR3nt: TGCAGCGTTGAGTGGGGGGAGCATGAGCAGTTCTTC
CDR3aa: CSVEWGEHEQFF

j_gene: TRBJ1-5
abundance: NA
v_gene: TRBV27
d_gene: NA
CDR3nt: TGTGCCAGCAGTTCTTGGCGCGAGGGTCAGCCCCAGCATTTT
CDR3aa: CASSSWREGQPQHF

j_gene: TRBJ2-1
abundance: few
v_gene: TRBV24-1
d_gene: TRBD2
CDR3nt: TGTGCCACCAGTGATCCCGGGACTAGCGGTAACAATGAGCAGTTCTTC
CDR3aa: CATSDPGTSGNNEQFF

j_gene: TRBJ1-2
abundance: NA
v_gene: TRBV5-8
d_gene: TRBD1
CDR3nt: TGTGCCAGCAGACCGGACAGGGCCCCGTTATCATATGGCTACACCTTC
CDR3aa: CASRPDRAPLSYGYTF

j_gene: TRBJ2-1
abundance: NA
v_gene: TRBV4-1
d_gene: NA
CDR3nt: TGCGCCAGCAGCCAAGACTTGAGATACAATGAGCAGTTCTTC
CDR3aa: CASSQDLRYNEQFF

j_gene: TRBJ1-1
abundance: NA
v_gene: TRBV6-5
d_gene: TRBD1
CDR3nt: TGTGCCAGCAGCCGAGGGACAGGGGCTGAAGCTTTCTTT
CDR3aa: CASSRGTGAEAFF

j_gene: TRBJ2-7
abundance: NA
v_gene: TRBV28
d_gene: NA
CDR3nt: TGTGCCAGCAGTTCCAACCAGGGCCGGGGGTACGAGCAGTACTTC
CDR3aa: CASSSNQGRGYEQYF

j_gene: TRBJ2-7
abundance: NA
v_gene: TRBV11-2
d_gene: NA
CDR3nt: TGTGCCAGCAGCTTAGGGAGAGGGGGGGCCGCCTACGAGCAGTACTTC
CDR3aa: CASSLGRGGAAYEQYF

j_gene: TRBJ2-1
abundance: NA
v_gene: TRBV7-2
d_gene: NA
CDR3nt: TGTGCCAGCAGCATCTTCCAGGGTTTTTACAATGAGCAGTTCTTC
CDR3aa: CASSIFQGFYNEQFF

j_gene: TRBJ2-2
abundance: NA
v_gene: TRBV4-1
d_gene: NA
CDR3nt: TGCGCCAGCAGCCAAGCCGTTTCGGCGAACACCGGGGAGCTGTTTTTT
CDR3aa: CASSQAVSANTGELFF

j_gene: TRBJ2-7
abundance: NA
v_gene: TRBV5-6
d_gene: TRBD2
CDR3nt: TGTGAACTGTGCGGGAGGGCCAACGAGCAGTACTTC
CDR3aa: CELCGRANEQYF

j_gene: TRBJ2-7
abundance: NA
v_gene: TRBV5-4
d_gene: TRBD1
CDR3nt: TGTGCCAGCAGCAGGGACAGGGTAGCGGACGAGCAGTACTTC
CDR3aa: CASSRDRVADEQYF

j_gene: TRBJ1-5
abundance: NA
v_gene: TRBV5-4
d_gene: NA
CDR3nt: TGTGCCAGCAGCTTAGGGGGGGACGCACCGAATCAGCCCCAGCATTTT
CDR3aa: CASSLGGDAPNQPQHF

j_gene: TRBJ2-7
abundance: NA
v_gene: TRBV9
d_gene: NA
CDR3nt: TGTGCCAGCAGCAGGGACTTAATTTACGAGCAGTACTTC
CDR3aa: CASSRDLIYEQYF

j_gene: TRBJ1-1
abundance: few
v_gene: TRBV19
d_gene: NA
CDR3nt: TGTGCCAGTAGTATAGCAGGGCCCAACACTGAAGCTTTCTTT
CDR3aa: CASSIAGPNTEAFF

j_gene: TRBJ1-2
abundance: NA
v_gene: TRBV6-5
d_gene: NA
CDR3nt: TGTGCCAGCAGTTCGGGGCTAGCGGGCTATGGCTACACCTTC
CDR3aa: CASSSGLAGYGYTF

j_gene: TRBJ1-5
abundance: NA
v_gene: TRBV19
d_gene: TRBD1
CDR3nt: TGTGCCAGTAGTAAGACAGGGGATTCTAGCAATCAGCCCCAGCATTTT
CDR3aa: CASSKTGDSSNQPQHF

j_gene: TRBJ1-5
abundance: few
v_gene: TRBV24-1
d_gene: TRBD1
CDR3nt: TGTGCCACCAGTGATTCAGGGGGCCATCAGCCCCAGCATTTT
CDR3aa: CATSDSGGHQPQHF

j_gene: TRBJ2-3
abundance: NA
v_gene: TRBV28
d_gene: TRBD2
CDR3nt: TGTGCCAGCAGCGGACTAGCGGAGGCCCCCACAGATACGCAGTATTTT
CDR3aa: CASSGLAEAPTDTQYF

j_gene: TRBJ1-1
abundance: NA
v_gene: TRBV10-3
d_gene: NA
CDR3nt: TGTGCCATCAGTGAAGTGGCCTCGAACACTGAAGCTTTCTTT
CDR3aa: CAISEVASNTEAFF

j_gene: TRBJ1-1
abundance: NA
v_gene: TRBV18
d_gene: NA
CDR3nt: TGTGCCAGCTCACCTCGGGAGTTCACTGAAGCTTTCTTT
CDR3aa: CASSPREFTEAFF

j_gene: TRBJ2-5
abundance: NA
v_gene: TRBV3-1/TRBV3-2
d_gene: TRBD2
CDR3nt: TGTGCCAGCAGCCAGGGCACAAAGGGGACTAGCGGGTTGAGAGAGACCCAGTACTTC
CDR3aa: CASSQGTKGTSGLRETQYF

j_gene: TRBJ1-5
abundance: NA
v_gene: TRBV5-8
d_gene: NA
CDR3nt: TGTGCCAGCAGCTTGTTTTGGGGGGATAGCAATCAGCCCCAGCATTTT
CDR3aa: CASSLFWGDSNQPQHF

j_gene: TRBJ2-1
abundance: NA
v_gene: TRBV24-1
d_gene: NA
CDR3nt: TGTGCCACCAGTGACTCTCATAACGTAGATGAGCAGTTCTTC
CDR3aa: CATSDSHNVDEQFF

j_gene: TRBJ1-1
abundance: NA
v_gene: TRBV7-3
d_gene: NA
CDR3nt: TGTGCCAGCAGCTTTTCCAGGGACACTGAAGCTTTCTTT
CDR3aa: CASSFSRDTEAFF

j_gene: TRBJ1-6
abundance: NA
v_gene: TRBV5-1
d_gene: NA
CDR3nt: TGCGCCAGCAGGCAGGAAAATAATTCACCCCTCCACTTT
CDR3aa: CASRQENNSPLHF

j_gene: TRBJ2-7
abundance: NA
v_gene: TRBV15
d_gene: TRBD2
CDR3nt: TGTGCCACCAGCAGTTTTGTAGCGGGAGCGACCGAGCAGTACTTC
CDR3aa: CATSSFVAGATEQYF

j_gene: TRBJ2-3
abundance: NA
v_gene: TRBV28
d_gene: TRBD2
CDR3nt: TGTGCCAGCAGTTTAGGAGGGAGGGCCTGGAGTAGAGATACGCAGTATTTT
CDR3aa: CASSLGGRAWSRDTQYF

j_gene: TRBJ1-5
abundance: NA
v_gene: TRBV2
d_gene: NA
CDR3nt: TGTGCCAGCAGCCCGGGAGGGAGTCAGCCCCAGCATTTT
CDR3aa: CASSPGGSQPQHF

j_gene: TRBJ2-7
abundance: NA
v_gene: TRBV7-3
d_gene: TRBD2
CDR3nt: TGTGCCAGCAGCCCTAGCGGGAGTCGGGACGAGCAGTACTTC
CDR3aa: CASSPSGSRDEQYF

j_gene: TRBJ2-7
abundance: NA
v_gene: TRBV4-1
d_gene: NA
CDR3nt: TGCGCCAGCAGCCAAGGCGAACTTGGGGGCCTCTCCTACGAGCAGTACTTC
CDR3aa: CASSQGELGGLSYEQYF

j_gene: TRBJ2-6
abundance: NA
v_gene: TRBV5-1
d_gene: NA
CDR3nt: TGCGCCAGCAGCTTGGTACTCTCTGGGGCCAACGTCCTGACTTTC
CDR3aa: CASSLVLSGANVLTF

j_gene: TRBJ1-1
abundance: NA
v_gene: TRBV20-1
d_gene: NA
CDR3nt: TGCAGTGCTAGTACCCCCAGGGATCCTTTCACTGAAGCTTTCTTT
CDR3aa: CSASTPRDPFTEAFF

j_gene: TRBJ1-1
abundance: NA
v_gene: TRBV7-9
d_gene: NA
CDR3nt: TGTGCCAGCGGGACCGGGACACGGAACACTGAAGCTTTCTTT
CDR3aa: CASGTGTRNTEAFF

j_gene: TRBJ1-5
abundance: NA
v_gene: TRBV28
d_gene: NA
CDR3nt: TGTGCCAGCATCCGACCCCCAGGGAGGCAGCCCCAGCATTTT
CDR3aa: CASIRPPGRQPQHF

j_gene: TRBJ2-1
abundance: NA
v_gene: TRBV7-3
d_gene: TRBD2
CDR3nt: TGTGCCAGCAGCTTATCCCGGGAGGATAATGAGCAGTTCTTC
CDR3aa: CASSLSREDNEQFF